The sequence of this T cell receptor (beta chain) was determined in a study of blood T cell repertoires in COVID-19. Study as a whole: COVID-19 samples, acute and convalescent, were from the United States, Italy and Spain. Sample material is recorded as cDNA or gDNA derived from T cells, B-cell-depleted T cells, or PBMCs.

The authors' processing: Cell counts per sample came from amplifying reference gene primers. This table comes from immunoSEQ multiplex PCR, and its TCRdb copy is limited to in-frame clones, with some not included. The V and J calls and the clone size are those of that table, but D and trimming were determined from the DNA. The table includes about 60,000 clones, roughly nine tenths detected once. V lost 5 bases, J lost 5 bases, and 3 bases stayed unmatched. Germline CDR1 reads SNHLY; CDR2 reads FYNNEI. This CDR3 is built from 15 residues. The sample was peripheral blood. The clonotype was recovered from a human donor in a cohort sampled during active COVID-19. The J gene is TRBJ2-1, the V gene TRBV2, with 13 bases aligning to TRBD2. The DNA for the CDR3 is TGTGCCAGCAGTCGACTAGCGGGAGGTAACAATGAGCAGTTCTTC. This gives the protein CASSRLAGGNNEQFF. Filled out from reference TRBV2 and TRBJ2-1, the complete variable domain reads EPEVTQTPSHQVTQMGQEVILRCVPISNHLYFYWYRQILGQKVEFLVSFYNNEISEKSEIFDDQFSVERPDGSNFTLKIRSTKLEDSAMYFCASSRLAGGNNEQFFGPGTRLTVL.